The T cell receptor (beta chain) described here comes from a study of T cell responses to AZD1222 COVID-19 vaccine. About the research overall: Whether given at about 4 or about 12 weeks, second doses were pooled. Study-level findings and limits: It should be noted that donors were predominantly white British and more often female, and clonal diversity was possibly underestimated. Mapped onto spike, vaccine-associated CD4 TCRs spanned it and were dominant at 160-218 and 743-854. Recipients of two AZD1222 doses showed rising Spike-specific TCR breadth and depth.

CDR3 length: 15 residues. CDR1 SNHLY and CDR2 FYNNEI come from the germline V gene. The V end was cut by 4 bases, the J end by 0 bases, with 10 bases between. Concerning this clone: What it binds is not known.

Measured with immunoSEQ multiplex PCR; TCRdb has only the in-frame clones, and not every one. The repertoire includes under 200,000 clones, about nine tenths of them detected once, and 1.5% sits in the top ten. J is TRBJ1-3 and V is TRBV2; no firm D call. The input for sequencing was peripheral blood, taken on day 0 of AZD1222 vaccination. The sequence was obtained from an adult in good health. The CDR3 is CASSGRGISGNTIYF. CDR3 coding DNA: TGTGCCAGCAGTGGTCGCGGCATCTCTGGAAACACCATATATTTT.